A selection of T cell receptor beta chains follows, all from one sample in a study of T cell clones after liver transplantation. Sequencing was performed with immunoSEQ multiplex PCR; in TCRdb, only in-frame clones are kept and a portion is missing. The profile shows tens of thousands of clones, roughly 90% of them singletons. The material was CD4+ T cells from blood, obtained before liver transplant. All receptors come from a human donor who received a liver transplant. Each CDR3 is given with its conserved first and last residue. A D gene is named only where the DNA matches it firmly.

v_gene | d_gene | CDR3aa
TRBV5-6 | TRBD2 | CASSLAVAGGTGELFF
TRBV29-1 | NA | CSVEIMGPETQYF
TRBV5-1 | TRBD2 | CASSLNSGDFSYEQYF
TRBV25-1 | NA | CASSEKTQTYEQYF
TRBV5-5 | NA | CASSLVEGLGEQFF
TRBV30 | NA | CAASLSTTETQYF
TRBV21-1 | NA | CASSTTGGTSYLAKNIQYF
TRBV21-1 | NA | CASSKERHGCRLAGYTF
TRBV5-6 | TRBD1 | CASSLSRPGQGALYEQYF
TRBV4-2 | TRBD2 | CASSQLAGGGGEQFF
TRBV2 | NA | CASIGTGSSALHF
TRBV4-3 | NA | CASSQELENTGELFF
TRBV29-1 | NA | CSVDSRGESRNYGYTF
TRBV7-9 | TRBD2 | CASSLGTTHVDEQFF
TRBV11-2 | NA | CASSLIVWGSSYEQYF
TRBV7-8 | TRBD2 | CASSFRTSGNTGELFF
TRBV29-1 | TRBD1 | CSATGTGVSEQYF
TRBV2 | TRBD1 | CASSEGSGQPYNEQFF
TRBV29-1 | NA | CSVTVAGNTIYF
TRBV5-4 | NA | CASSPWSGEMEAFF
TRBV6-5 | TRBD1 | CASGRQGSSYEQYF
TRBV5-1 | NA | CASSLVAGGNQPQHF
TRBV11-3 | TRBD2 | CASSLGGTSGRAYEQYF
TRBV10-1 | NA | CASRASWNTEAFF
TRBV2 | TRBD1 | CASSGTGETGEQYF
TRBV4-1 | NA | CASSQGSGTPQETQYF
TRBV28 | NA | CASRPPGDKSYEQYF
TRBV9 | TRBD2 | CASSVEASGHTGELFF
TRBV5-4 | NA | CASSSKKDPGYNEQFF
TRBV10-3 | NA | CAISESHEQFF
TRBV6-5 | NA | CASSSSTGANVLTF
TRBV19 | NA | CASTLPGQNTEAFF
TRBV18 | NA | CASSTRTGGGRNYGYTF
TRBV7-8 | TRBD2 | CASSLLSAGVGGTDTQYF
TRBV15 | NA | CATSRDTGQQYF
TRBV5-1 | NA | CASSLKGREAPLHF
TRBV14 | NA | CASSQALKGPEAFF
TRBV19 | NA | CASSISRSNTGELFF